The sequence of this T cell receptor (beta chain) was determined in a study of blood T cells in healthy people across ages. It was with a sample-barcoded 5' primer and a J-beta primer mix that a second PCR of roughly 6 to 11 cycles was run. TCRdb fed the 5' RACE reads into MiXCR, producing one record per CDR3 protein. The sample gives hundreds of thousands of distinct CDR3 sequences, 52% of which show up once; under 65% is in the top ten. About this clonotype itself: One end of the junction fails to match germline, which may point to a read error.

The germline V gene has CDR1 SGHTA and CDR2 FQGNSA. The CDR3 covers 19 residues. The people who gave samples were healthy Caucasians from Russia, aged roughly 6 to 100. There were at least 5 micrograms of total RNA extracted from every sample. This clonotype originated in a man between 60 and 75 years old in good health. The source material was blood. The chain combines TRBV7-2 with TRBJ2-4; TRBD2 matches at 14 bases. With the DNA end fitting TRBJ2-7 better, the J assignment may be wrong. CDR3 DNA sequence: TGTGCCGGCAGCTTAGGTTGGGGAGCGGGACTAGCGGGAGTCTACGAGCAGTACTTC. This encodes CAGSLGWGAGLAGVYEQYF.